The rows below give T cell receptor beta chains drawn from one sample of a study of neoadjuvant anti-PD-1 for oral cavity cancer. The method was immunoSEQ multiplex PCR; TCRdb's version includes in-frame clones alone and lacks a portion of them. The sample yields about 24,000 clones, under 30% seen once. Sequencing was performed on tumor tissue, taken after nivolumab (anti-PD-1) treatment. Source of these receptors: a person between 40 and 85 years old with oral cavity squamous cell carcinoma. CDR3s include the opening cysteine and the closing phenylalanine or tryptophan. D genes are given only for firm matches. The size entry is marked missing in some rows and otherwise reads once, few, many or a size class.

D,J,size,V,CDR3,DNA
NA,TRBJ1-1,many,TRBV11-2,CASSVTLKGAFF,TGTGCCAGCAGCGTCACTTTGAAAGGAGCTTTCTTT
TRBD1,TRBJ1-6,few,TRBV13,CASSSDRYNSPLHF,TGTGCCAGCAGCTCGGACAGGTATAATTCACCCCTCCACTTT
NA,TRBJ1-5,NA,TRBV4-2,CASSQFDGSSQPQHF,TGTGCCAGCAGCCAATTCGACGGGTCTTCTCAGCCCCAGCATTTT
NA,TRBJ1-2,many,TRBV5-1,CASSLEGSYGYTF,TGCGCCAGCAGCTTGGAGGGCAGCTATGGCTACACCTTC
TRBD2,TRBJ2-7,NA,TRBV30,CAWSLSGLQYF,TGTGCCTGGAGCCTTAGCGGGTTGCAGTACTTC
TRBD2,TRBJ2-2,many,TRBV30,CAWERGGLFF,TGTGCCTGGGAACGGGGGGGGCTGTTTTTT
TRBD1,TRBJ1-5,few,TRBV30,CAWNNNRGQPQHF,TGTGCCTGGAACAATAACAGGGGTCAGCCCCAGCATTTT
NA,TRBJ2-2,NA,TRBV2,CASTVQGPTTGELFF,TGTGCCAGCACCGTTCAGGGGCCCACCACCGGGGAGCTGTTTTTT
TRBD2,TRBJ2-1,few,TRBV5-1,CASSHGTSGTNEQFF,TGCGCCAGCAGTCACGGGACTAGCGGGACCAATGAGCAGTTCTTC
TRBD1,TRBJ2-7,NA,TRBV7-9,CASSFEGTALYEQYF,TGTGCCAGCAGCTTCGAGGGGACAGCCCTCTACGAGCAGTACTTC
NA,TRBJ1-5,few,TRBV2,CASLQKDPASNQPQHF,TGTGCCAGCCTCCAAAAGGATCCGGCCAGCAATCAGCCCCAGCATTTT
NA,TRBJ1-2,NA,TRBV14,CASSPLIGGGFILTF,TGTGCCAGCAGCCCGTTAATAGGTGGCGGGTTCATACTCACCTTC
NA,TRBJ2-2,NA,TRBV15,CATSTTRGFTGELFF,TGTGCCACCAGCACCACCCGAGGGTTCACCGGGGAGCTGTTTTTT
NA,TRBJ1-5,few,TRBV19,CASSLGQPGQPQHF,TGTGCCAGTAGTTTAGGGCAGCCCGGGCAGCCCCAGCATTTT
NA,TRBJ2-2,NA,TRBV27,CASSYGGQNTGELFF,TGTGCCAGCAGTTACGGGGGCCAGAACACCGGGGAGCTGTTTTTT
TRBD1,TRBJ1-5,NA,TRBV6-6,CASSKTGVGNQPQHF,TGTGCCAGCAGCAAGACAGGGGTGGGCAATCAGCCCCAGCATTTT
NA,TRBJ2-1,NA,TRBV4-2,CASSWPRGSDNEQFF,TGTGCCAGCAGCTGGCCCCGGGGTTCGGACAATGAGCAGTTCTTC
TRBD1,TRBJ1-5,many,TRBV19,CASSMQGQGNQPQHF,TGTGCCAGTAGTATGCAGGGACAGGGCAATCAGCCCCAGCATTTT
NA,TRBJ2-1,NA,TRBV18,CASSPGGLYPFF,TGTGCCAGCTCACCTGGGGGGCTCTATCCGTTCTTC
TRBD2,TRBJ2-1,few,TRBV18,CASSPTTSGRPNEQFF,TGTGCCAGCTCCCCAACGACTAGCGGGAGACCCAATGAGCAGTTCTTC
NA,TRBJ1-2,NA,TRBV9,CASSVDLNYGYTF,TGTGCCAGCAGCGTAGACCTCAACTATGGCTACACCTTC
NA,TRBJ1-1,NA,TRBV2,CASRSGRANTEAFF,TGTGCCAGCAGAAGCGGCAGAGCGAACACTGAAGCTTTCTTT
NA,TRBJ2-7,few,TRBV5-1,CASSLAGDEQYF,TGCGCCAGCAGCTTGGCCGGGGACGAGCAGTACTTC
TRBD1,TRBJ1-1,many,TRBV9,CASSVGQGANTEAFF,TGTGCCAGCAGCGTGGGACAGGGGGCGAACACTGAAGCTTTCTTT
TRBD1,TRBJ1-2,NA,TRBV19,CASSPFPDRRSYTF,TGTGCCAGTAGTCCTTTCCCGGACAGGCGAAGCTACACCTTC
TRBD2,TRBJ2-2,many,TRBV7-9,CASSPAPAGVRGELFF,TGTGCCAGCAGCCCAGCACCGGCGGGAGTTCGCGGGGAGCTGTTTTTT
NA,TRBJ1-5,NA,TRBV4-1,CASSQGDSNQPQHF,TGCGCCAGCAGCCAAGGAGACTCTAATCAGCCCCAGCATTTT
NA,TRBJ2-1,NA,TRBV5-8,CARTSGDRHNEQFF,TGTGCCAGGACATCCGGAGACAGGCACAATGAGCAGTTCTTC
TRBD2,TRBJ2-3,few,TRBV7-9,CASSLSREGRAYF,TGTGCCAGCAGCTTAAGTCGGGAGGGGAGAGCGTATTTT
NA,TRBJ1-3,many,TRBV25-1,CASSDAGYLYSGNTIYF,TGTGCCAGCAGTGATGCGGGATACCTGTACTCTGGAAACACCATATATTTT
NA,TRBJ2-7,NA,TRBV28,CASTDRSATYEQYF,TGTGCCAGCACCGACAGGTCTGCTACCTACGAGCAGTACTTC
TRBD1,TRBJ1-1,NA,TRBV11-1,CASSPGQQEAFF,TGTGCCAGCAGCCCGGGACAGCAAGAAGCTTTCTTT
NA,TRBJ1-4,NA,TRBV30,CAWSRRLTNEKLFF,TGTGCCTGGAGTAGGAGGTTGACTAATGAAAAACTGTTTTTT
TRBD2,TRBJ2-2,NA,TRBV27,CASTVLAGGPHTGELFF,TGTGCCAGCACTGTACTAGCGGGAGGGCCCCACACCGGGGAGCTGTTTTTT
NA,TRBJ1-5,NA,TRBV6-5,CASSYVRNQPQHF,TGTGCCAGCAGTTACGTGAGAAATCAGCCCCAGCATTTT
NA,TRBJ2-2,few,TRBV28,CASVGGPGELFF,TGTGCCAGCGTCGGGGGGCCCGGGGAGCTGTTTTTT
NA,TRBJ2-3,few,TRBV19,CASKERWTDTQYF,TGTGCCAGTAAAGAGCGATGGACAGATACGCAGTATTTT
NA,TRBJ2-5,NA,TRBV5-8,CASSLGEQETQYF,TGTGCCAGCAGCTTGGGCGAGCAAGAGACCCAGTACTTC
NA,TRBJ1-1,NA,TRBV5-1,CASSLVGPSTEAFF,TGCGCCAGCAGCTTGGTGGGGCCTAGCACTGAAGCTTTCTTT
NA,TRBJ1-4,few,TRBV19,CASSISGTNEKLFF,TGTGCCAGTAGTATCTCGGGGACTAATGAAAAACTGTTTTTT
NA,TRBJ2-3,few,TRBV19,CASSAGYGTDTQYF,TGTGCCAGTAGTGCCGGATATGGGACAGATACGCAGTATTTT
TRBD2,TRBJ2-3,NA,TRBV5-8,CAGQLAGVVPQYF,TGTGCCGGACAACTAGCGGGAGTAGTTCCGCAGTATTTT
NA,TRBJ2-5,NA,TRBV20-1,CSAPPQYF,TGCAGTGCCCCCCCCCAGTACTTC
NA,TRBJ1-2,NA,TRBV30,CAWSPQAGYTF,TGTGCCTGGAGTCCTCAGGCCGGCTACACCTTC
NA,TRBJ2-7,NA,TRBV4-2,CASSQDRGIYEQYF,TGTGCCAGCAGCCAAGATAGGGGCATCTACGAGCAGTACTTC
NA,TRBJ2-3,NA,TRBV30,CAWGQRRADTQYF,TGTGCCTGGGGGCAGAGACGTGCAGATACGCAGTATTTT
TRBD2,TRBJ2-7,NA,TRBV6-6,CASRRTSGDYEQYF,TGTGCCAGCAGGAGGACTAGCGGGGACTACGAGCAGTACTTC
TRBD1,TRBJ2-2,many,TRBV9,CASSVAGQATGELFF,TGTGCCAGCAGCGTAGCGGGACAGGCAACCGGGGAGCTGTTTTTT
TRBD1,TRBJ1-5,few,TRBV10-2,CASSEPGQDQPQHF,TGCGCCAGCAGCGAACCGGGACAGGATCAGCCCCAGCATTTT
NA,TRBJ2-7,few,TRBV20-1,CSARQSYEQYF,TGCAGTGCTAGACAATCTTACGAGCAGTACTTC
TRBD1,TRBJ2-7,NA,TRBV27,CASGGTGFYEQYF,TGTGCCAGCGGAGGGACAGGGTTCTACGAGCAGTACTTC
NA,TRBJ1-1,few,TRBV27,CASSGKGITEAFF,TGTGCCAGCAGCGGAAAAGGGATCACTGAAGCTTTCTTT
NA,TRBJ1-1,NA,TRBV19,CASSPGVDTEAFF,TGTGCCAGTAGCCCAGGGGTCGACACTGAAGCTTTCTTT
NA,TRBJ1-1,few,TRBV18,CASSPSDRTEAFF,TGTGCCAGCTCACCCTCGGACCGCACTGAAGCTTTCTTT
NA,TRBJ2-1,NA,TRBV6-5,CASSYSHQGEQFF,TGTGCCAGCAGTTACTCCCATCAGGGTGAGCAGTTCTTC